Following are 11 T cell receptor beta chains from one sample sequenced in a study of OX40 agonist ivuxolimab in advanced cancers. Assay used: immunoSEQ multiplex PCR; TCRdb lists only in-frame clones, some missing. Of around 140,000 clones in the sample, about 92% were seen once. The material sequenced was CD4+ or CD8+ T cells sorted from blood, taken in a trial of the OX40 agonist ivuxolimab. Source of these receptors: an adult with an advanced solid tumor such as melanoma, head and neck, liver or kidney cancer.

V and J are TRBV27 and TRBJ2-2, with 12 bases matching TRBD1. The J segment lost 8 bases and the V segment lost 4 bases, leaving 8 bases of the junction unmatched. From germline, CDR1 is MNHEY and CDR2 SMNVEV (reference sequence). The CDR3 is 16 amino acids. The CDR3 DNA reads as TGTGCCAGCAGTTCCGGGACAGGGGGCGAGCCGGGGGAGCTGTTTTTT. Translation: CASSSGTGGEPGELFF.

The chain combines TRBV7-2 with TRBJ2-5; D is possibly TRBD1 (5 bases). The germline V gene encodes CDR1 SGHTA and CDR2 FQGNSA. V was trimmed by 5 bases and J by 0 bases, leaving 13 bases between them. This CDR3 has 15 amino acids. CDR3 residues: CASSGRQWYQETQYF. CDR3 nucleotides: TGTGCCAGCAGCGGGCGACAGTGGTACCAAGAGACCCAGTACTTC.

The CDR3 is CASSEQGGGETQYF. The CDR3 nucleotides are TGTGCCAGCAGTGAACAGGGGGGCGGAGAGACCCAGTACTTC. The chain combines TRBV2 with TRBJ2-5; D possibly corresponds to TRBD1 (7 bases). The germline gives CDR1 SNHLY, CDR2 FYNNEI. This CDR3 has 14 residues. V was cut by 2 bases and J by 4 bases, with 11 bases left in between. The entire variable domain, with the rest obtained from reference TRBV2 and TRBJ2-5, is as follows: EPEVTQTPSHQVTQMGQEVILRCVPISNHLYFYWYRQILGQKVEFLVSFYNNEISEKSEIFDDQFSVERPDGSNFTLKIRSTKLEDSAMYFCASSEQGGGETQYFGPGTRLLVL.

The gene calls are TRBV6-5 and TRBJ2-7; D is ambiguous. The germline V gene encodes CDR1 MNHEY and CDR2 SVGAGI. The CDR3 runs to 12 residues. The V and J ends lost 6 bases and 7 bases respectively, with 13 bases between them. The CDR3 sequence: CASRTELFEQYF. CDR3 nucleotide sequence: TGTGCCAGCAGGACGGAACTATTTGAGCAGTACTTC.

The chain recombines TRBV7-7 with TRBJ2-3, with a possible D match to TRBD1 (6 bases). CDR3 size: 15 residues. The V gene lost 5 bases and the J gene lost 2 bases, with 14 bases spanning the gap. CDR1 is SSHAT, CDR2 FNYEAQ, per germline (reference sequence). CDR3 protein: CASSPDRSYTDTQYF. DNA of the CDR3: TGTGCCAGCAGCCCAGACAGGAGTTACACAGATACGCAGTATTTT.

V is TRBV11-3 and J is TRBJ2-2; D possibly uses TRBD1 or TRBD2 (7 bases each). Germline values: CDR1 SGHNT, CDR2 YENEEA. V lost 5 bases and J 3 bases, leaving 16 bases between the germline ends. The CDR3 runs 16 residues. The CDR3 spells CASSPGGVRDTGELFF. CDR3 coding DNA: TGTGCCAGCAGCCCAGGGGGGGTTCGGGACACCGGGGAGCTGTTTTTT.

This chain uses TRBV5-6 with TRBJ1-2; D might be TRBD1 (6 bases). The CDR3 runs 14 residues. The V and J ends lost 4 bases and 4 bases respectively, with 14 bases between them. From germline, CDR1 is SGHDT and CDR2 YYEEEE. CDR3 in DNA: TGTGCCAGCAGCCCCCGTCCGACAGGCTATGGCTACACCTTC. Translated: CASSPRPTGYGYTF.

This chain connects TRBV19 to TRBJ1-3, with TRBD1 matching over 8 bases. The trim removed 8 bases at V and 0 bases at J, leaving 6 bases unmatched. Germline V CDR1 and CDR2: LNHDA, SQIVND (reference sequence). This CDR3 comprises 15 residues. The CDR3 DNA is TGTGCCAGTCGACCTCAGGGGGCCTCTGGAAACACCATATATTTT. Translation gives CASRPQGASGNTIYF.

The V gene is TRBV25-1, the J gene TRBJ2-7, with 7 bases aligning to TRBD2. Germline trimming cut 5 bases from V and 1 base from J; bases unmatched to any gene: 8. The germline CDR1 and CDR2 sequences are MGHDK and SYGVNS. This CDR3 has 15 amino acids. For the CDR3, the DNA is TGTGCCAGCAGTCGAACACAGCGGGGATCCTACGAGCAGTACTTC. Translating gives CASSRTQRGSYEQYF.

This clone came up once. V is TRBV7-9 and J is TRBJ1-5; a weak D match, TRBD1 (5 bases). Germline CDR1 and CDR2: SEHNR and FQNEAQ (reference sequence). The V gene lost 2 bases and the J gene lost 5 bases, with 10 bases spanning the gap. The CDR3 totals 14 residues. CDR3 DNA: TGTGCCAGCAGCTTAAACACGGGGGATCAGCCCCAGCATTTT. This translates into CASSLNTGDQPQHF.

The chain is built from TRBV16 and TRBJ2-1, with no clear D. CDR1 is KGHSY, CDR2 FQNENV, per germline. This CDR3 comprises 14 residues. The V and J ends lost 2 bases and 6 bases respectively, with 11 bases between them. The CDR3 DNA reads as TGTGCCAGCAGCCAAGCGGTTAGTGGCAATGAGCAGTTCTTC. Amino acid sequence: CASSQAVSGNEQFF.